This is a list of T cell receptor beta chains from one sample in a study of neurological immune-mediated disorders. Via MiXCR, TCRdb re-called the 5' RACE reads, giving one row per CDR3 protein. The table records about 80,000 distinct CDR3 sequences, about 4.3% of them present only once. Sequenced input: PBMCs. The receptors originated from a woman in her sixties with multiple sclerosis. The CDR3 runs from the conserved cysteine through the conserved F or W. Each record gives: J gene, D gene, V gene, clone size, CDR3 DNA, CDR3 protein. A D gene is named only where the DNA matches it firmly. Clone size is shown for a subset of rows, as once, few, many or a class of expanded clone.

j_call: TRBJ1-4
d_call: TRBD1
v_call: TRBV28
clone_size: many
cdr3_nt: TGTGCCAGCAGTACAGGCGGGACAGTGATGAAAAAACTGTCTTTT
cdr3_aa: CASSTGGTVMKKLSF

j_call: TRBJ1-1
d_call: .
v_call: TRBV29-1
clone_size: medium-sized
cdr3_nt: TGCAGCAGTGACCTAGGGGTTGAAGCTTTCTTT
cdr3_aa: CSSDLGVEAFF

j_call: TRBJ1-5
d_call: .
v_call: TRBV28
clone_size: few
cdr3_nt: TGTGCCAGCAGTTTAACCGACAGATTCAATCAGCCCCAGCATTTT
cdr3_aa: CASSLTDRFNQPQHF

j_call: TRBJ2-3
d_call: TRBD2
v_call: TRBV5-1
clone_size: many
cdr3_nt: TGCGCCAGCAGCCAAGGAATTAGCGGGGACACAGATACGCAGTATTTT
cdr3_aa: CASSQGISGDTDTQYF

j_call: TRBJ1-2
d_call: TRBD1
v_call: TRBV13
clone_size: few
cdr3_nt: TGTGCCAGCAGCTTCCGGACAGGGGACGGCGGCTACACCTTC
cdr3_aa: CASSFRTGDGGYTF

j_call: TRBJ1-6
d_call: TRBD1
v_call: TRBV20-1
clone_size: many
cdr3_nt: TGCAGTGCGCGGACAGGGTATCGCGGTGGGAATTCACCCCTCCACTTT
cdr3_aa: CSARTGYRGGNSPLHF

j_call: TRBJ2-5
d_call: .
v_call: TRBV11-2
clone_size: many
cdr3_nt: TGTGCCAGCAGCTTTGGCATACAAGAGACCCAGTACTTC
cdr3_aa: CASSFGIQETQYF

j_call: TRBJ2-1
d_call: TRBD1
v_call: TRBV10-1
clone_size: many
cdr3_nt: TGCGCCAGCAGCCAAGACAGGGGGCTACAGGAGCAGTTCTTC
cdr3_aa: CASSQDRGLQEQFF

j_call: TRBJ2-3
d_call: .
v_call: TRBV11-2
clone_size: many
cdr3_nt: TGTGCCAGCAGCCAGAGGTACACAGATACGCAGTATTTT
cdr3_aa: CASSQRYTDTQYF

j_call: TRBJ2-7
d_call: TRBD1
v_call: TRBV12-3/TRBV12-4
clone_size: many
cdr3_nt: TGTGCCAGCAGTAAGGACAGGTCCTACGAGCAGTACTTC
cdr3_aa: CASSKDRSYEQYF

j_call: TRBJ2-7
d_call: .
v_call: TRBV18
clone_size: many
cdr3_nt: TGTGCCAGCTCACTGGGACGCTCCTACGAGCAGTACTTC
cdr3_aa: CASSLGRSYEQYF

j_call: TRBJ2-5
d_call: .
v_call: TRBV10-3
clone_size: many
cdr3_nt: TGTGCCATCAGTGAGTCAACTGGGAGCAAGACCCAGTACTTC
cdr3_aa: CAISESTGSKTQYF

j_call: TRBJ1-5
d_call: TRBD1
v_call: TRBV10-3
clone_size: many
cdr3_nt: TGTGCCATCAGTGAGGGACAGGGAAATCGACAGCCCCAGCATTTT
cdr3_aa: CAISEGQGNRQPQHF

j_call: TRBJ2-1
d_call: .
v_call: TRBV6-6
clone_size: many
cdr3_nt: TGTGCCAGCAGTTACCGACAAGCCTACAATGAGCAGTTCTTC
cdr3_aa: CASSYRQAYNEQFF

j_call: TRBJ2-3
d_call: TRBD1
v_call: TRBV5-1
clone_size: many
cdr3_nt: TGCGCCAGCAGCTCATTCGACAGGGGGGGCACAGATACGCAGTATTTT
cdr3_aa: CASSSFDRGGTDTQYF

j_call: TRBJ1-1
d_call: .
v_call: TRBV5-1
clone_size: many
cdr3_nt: TGCGCCAGCAGCCTAGGACGGCAGAACACTGAAGCTTTCTTT
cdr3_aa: CASSLGRQNTEAFF

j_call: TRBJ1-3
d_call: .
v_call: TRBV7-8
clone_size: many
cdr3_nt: TGTGCCAGCAGCTTGGGGACCGCTGGCACTGGAAACACCATATATTTT
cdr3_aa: CASSLGTAGTGNTIYF

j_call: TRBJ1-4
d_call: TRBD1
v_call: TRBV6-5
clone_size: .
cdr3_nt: TGTGCCAGCAGTGAGGACAGGGCTACTAATGAAAAACTGTTTTTT
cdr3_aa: CASSEDRATNEKLFF

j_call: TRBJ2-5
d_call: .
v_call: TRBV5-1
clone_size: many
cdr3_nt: TGCGCCAGCAGGAGGACAGCCCAAGAGACCCAGTACTTC
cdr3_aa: CASRRTAQETQYF

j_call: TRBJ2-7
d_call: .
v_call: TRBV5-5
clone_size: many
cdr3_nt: TGTGCCAGCAGCTTCCCCCCGGGGGCTGCCTACGAGCAGTACTTC
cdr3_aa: CASSFPPGAAYEQYF

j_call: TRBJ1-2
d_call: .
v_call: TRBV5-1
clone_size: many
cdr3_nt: TGCGCCAGCAGCTTGGGCCAGGGGATGGGCTACACCTTC
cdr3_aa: CASSLGQGMGYTF

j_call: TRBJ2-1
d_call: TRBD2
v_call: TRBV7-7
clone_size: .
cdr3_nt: TGTGCTAGCAGCTTAGGGACTAGCAGAGGCTCCTACAATGAGCAGTTCTTC
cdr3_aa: CASSLGTSRGSYNEQFF

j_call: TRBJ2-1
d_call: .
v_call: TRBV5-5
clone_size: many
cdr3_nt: TGTGCCAGCAGCTTCCTCGGCAGGTACAATGAGCAGTTCTTC
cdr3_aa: CASSFLGRYNEQFF

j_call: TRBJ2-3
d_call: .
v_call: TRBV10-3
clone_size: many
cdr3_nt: TGTGCCATCAGTCGTGGGGCGAGCACAGATACGCAGTATTTT
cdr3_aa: CAISRGASTDTQYF

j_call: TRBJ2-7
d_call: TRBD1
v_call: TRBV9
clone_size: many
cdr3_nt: TGTGCCAGCAGCGGAAGACAGGGCGGCTACGAGCAGTACTTC
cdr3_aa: CASSGRQGGYEQYF

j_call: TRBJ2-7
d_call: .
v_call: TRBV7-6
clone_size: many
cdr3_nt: TGTGCCAGCAGCGTTCAGGCTAGCTCCTACGAGCAGTACTTC
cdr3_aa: CASSVQASSYEQYF

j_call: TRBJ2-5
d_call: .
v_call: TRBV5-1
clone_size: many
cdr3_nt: TGCGCCAGCAGCAGGGCCACCCAAGAGACCCAGTACTTC
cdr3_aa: CASSRATQETQYF

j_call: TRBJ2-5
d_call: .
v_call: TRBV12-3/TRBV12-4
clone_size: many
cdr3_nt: TGTGCCAGCCGGCCCACGGGGCGGGGAGGGGGAGAGACCCAGTACTTC
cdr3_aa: CASRPTGRGGGETQYF

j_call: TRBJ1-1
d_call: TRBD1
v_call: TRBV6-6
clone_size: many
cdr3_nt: TGTGCCAGCAGAGATTCCCTGACAGGGGGCAGGGGGAACACTGAAGCTTTCTTT
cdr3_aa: CASRDSLTGGRGNTEAFF

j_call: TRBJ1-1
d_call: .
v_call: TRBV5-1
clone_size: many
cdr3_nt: TGCGCCAGCATCACCACGGCGGGACAACCGAACACTGAAGCTTTCTTT
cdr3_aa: CASITTAGQPNTEAFF

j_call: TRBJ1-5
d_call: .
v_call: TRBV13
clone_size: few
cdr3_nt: TGTGCCAGCAGCTGGAGAGGCAATCAGCCCCAGCATTTT
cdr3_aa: CASSWRGNQPQHF

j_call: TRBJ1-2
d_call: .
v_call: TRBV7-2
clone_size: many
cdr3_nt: TGTGCCAGCAGCTTAGCGCCGGGGGGCAGTTATGGCTACACCTTC
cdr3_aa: CASSLAPGGSYGYTF

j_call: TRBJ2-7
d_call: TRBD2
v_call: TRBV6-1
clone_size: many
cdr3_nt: TGTGCCAGCACCGGGACTAGCGGGGGGCCTAGCTCCTACGAGCAGTACTTC
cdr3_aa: CASTGTSGGPSSYEQYF

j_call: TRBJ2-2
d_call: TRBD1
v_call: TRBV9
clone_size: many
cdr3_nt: TGTGCCAGCAGCGTTGGGACAGGGGGAATCGGGGAGCTGTTTTTT
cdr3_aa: CASSVGTGGIGELFF

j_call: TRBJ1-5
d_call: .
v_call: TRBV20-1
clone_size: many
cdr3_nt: TGCAGTGCTTCAGGGAACAATCAGCCCCAGCATTTT
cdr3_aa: CSASGNNQPQHF

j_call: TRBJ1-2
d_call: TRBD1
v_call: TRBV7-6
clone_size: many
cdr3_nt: TGTGCCAGCAGCTTAAATGAGGGGGCAAACTATGGCTACACCTTC
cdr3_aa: CASSLNEGANYGYTF

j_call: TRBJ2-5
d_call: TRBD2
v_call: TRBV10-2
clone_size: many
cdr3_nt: TGCGCCAGCAGTCCTCTAGCGGACCAAGAGACCCAGTACTTC
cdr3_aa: CASSPLADQETQYF

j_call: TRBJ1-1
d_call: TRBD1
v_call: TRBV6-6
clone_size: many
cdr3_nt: TGTGCCAGCAGTTACTCGGGACAGGGAGTGAACACTGAAGCTTTCTTT
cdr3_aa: CASSYSGQGVNTEAFF

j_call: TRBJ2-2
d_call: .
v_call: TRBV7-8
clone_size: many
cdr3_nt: TGTGCCAGCAGCTCGACAGTGAACACCGGGGAGCTGTTTTTT
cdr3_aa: CASSSTVNTGELFF

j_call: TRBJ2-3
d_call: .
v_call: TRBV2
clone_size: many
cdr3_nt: TGTGCCAGCTGCCTGAGCAGACCGGATACGCAGTATTTT
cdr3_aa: CASCLSRPDTQYF

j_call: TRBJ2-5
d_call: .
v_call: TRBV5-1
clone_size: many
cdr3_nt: TGCGCCAGCAGCGTGTCCCCCGCTGAGACCCAGTACTTC
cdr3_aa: CASSVSPAETQYF

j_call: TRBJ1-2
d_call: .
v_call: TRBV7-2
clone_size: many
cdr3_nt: TGTGCCAGCAGCTTAGTCCGGGTCGAGGGCTACACCTTC
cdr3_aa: CASSLVRVEGYTF

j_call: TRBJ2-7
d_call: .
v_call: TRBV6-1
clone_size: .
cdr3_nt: TGTGCCAGCAGTGAAGGAGGAGGGGGAGTCTACGAGCAGTACTTC
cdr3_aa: CASSEGGGGVYEQYF

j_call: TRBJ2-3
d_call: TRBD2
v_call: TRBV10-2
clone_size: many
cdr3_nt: TGCGCCAGCAGTGGGCTAGCGGGGGGAGATACGCAGTATTTT
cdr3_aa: CASSGLAGGDTQYF

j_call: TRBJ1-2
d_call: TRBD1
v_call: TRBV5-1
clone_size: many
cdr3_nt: TGCGCCAGCAGCCCGGGACAGAGTAACTATGGCTACACCTTC
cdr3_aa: CASSPGQSNYGYTF

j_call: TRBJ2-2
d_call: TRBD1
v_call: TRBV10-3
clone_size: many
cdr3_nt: TGTGCCATCAGTAAACAGGGGCCGGCCGGGGAGCTGTTTTTT
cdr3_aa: CAISKQGPAGELFF

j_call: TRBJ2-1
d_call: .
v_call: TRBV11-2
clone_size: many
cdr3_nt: TGTGCCAGCAGCTTAAGGTGGCAGCAAGACAATGAGCAGTTCTTC
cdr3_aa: CASSLRWQQDNEQFF

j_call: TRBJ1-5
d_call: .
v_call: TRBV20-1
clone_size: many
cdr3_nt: TGCAGTGCAGCAGGGGGCAATCAGCCCCAGCATTTT
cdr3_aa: CSAAGGNQPQHF

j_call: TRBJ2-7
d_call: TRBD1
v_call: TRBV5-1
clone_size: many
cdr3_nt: TGCGCCAGCAGGCCGCAGGGGGCGATTTACGAGCAGTACTTC
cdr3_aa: CASRPQGAIYEQYF

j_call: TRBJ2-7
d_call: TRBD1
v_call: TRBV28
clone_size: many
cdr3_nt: TGTGCCAGCACCGTCGGGACAGTCTACGAGCAGTACTTC
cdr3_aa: CASTVGTVYEQYF

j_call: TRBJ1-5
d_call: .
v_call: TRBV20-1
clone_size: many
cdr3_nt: TGCAGTGCGGAACAGGGTGGCAGCAATCAGCCCCAGCATTTT
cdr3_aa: CSAEQGGSNQPQHF

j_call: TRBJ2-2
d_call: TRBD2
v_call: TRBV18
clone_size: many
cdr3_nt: TGTGCCAGCTCGTCGGGACTAGCGGTCCATGTGACCGGGGAGCTGTTTTTT
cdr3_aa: CASSSGLAVHVTGELFF

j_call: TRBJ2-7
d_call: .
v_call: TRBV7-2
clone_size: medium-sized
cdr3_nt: TGTGCCAGCAGCCCGACTTGGTCGCCCTCCTACGAGCAGTACTTC
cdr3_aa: CASSPTWSPSYEQYF

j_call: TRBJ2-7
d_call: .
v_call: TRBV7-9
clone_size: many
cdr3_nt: TGTGCCAGCAGCTTATTCCCGGGGGCAAGGGGCGAGCAGTACTTC
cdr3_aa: CASSLFPGARGEQYF

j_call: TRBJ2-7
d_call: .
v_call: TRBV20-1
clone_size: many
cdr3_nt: TGCAGTGCTAGGGTCGACCCCTACGAGCAGTACTTC
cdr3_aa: CSARVDPYEQYF

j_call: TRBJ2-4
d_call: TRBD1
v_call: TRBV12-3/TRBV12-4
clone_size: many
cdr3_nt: TGTGCCAGCAGTTCGGGACAGGGTTTAGACAACATTCAGTACTTC
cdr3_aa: CASSSGQGLDNIQYF

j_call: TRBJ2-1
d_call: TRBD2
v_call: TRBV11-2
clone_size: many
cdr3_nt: TGTGCCAGCAGCCACCTCCCGGGACTAGCGGGGTATAATGAGCAGTTCTTC
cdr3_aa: CASSHLPGLAGYNEQFF

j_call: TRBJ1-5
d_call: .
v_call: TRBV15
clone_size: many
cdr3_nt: TGTGCCACCAGACATGGGGAGGGATTGGGCAATCAGCCCCAGCATTTT
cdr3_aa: CATRHGEGLGNQPQHF

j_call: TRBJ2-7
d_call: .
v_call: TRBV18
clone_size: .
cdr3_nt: TGTGCCAGCTCCCCGGTGCCGACAGCCGAGCAGTACTTC
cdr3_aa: CASSPVPTAEQYF